The sequence of this T cell receptor beta chain was determined in a study of CD8+ T cells in alopecia areata. CDR3 length: 15 amino acids. The V segment lost 6 bases and the J segment 2 bases; nucleotides outside the gene matches: 7. Per the germline V gene, CDR1 is MNHNY and CDR2 is SVGAGI (reference sequence). Treatment indicated: oral pan-JAK inhibitor, 5-10 mg twice daily. Isolated RNA was reverse transcribed into cDNA used as the sequencing template. The protocol was immunoSEQ multiplex PCR, while the TCRdb copy is restricted to in-frame clones and leaves out a portion. The repertoire holds some 190,000 clones, with 40% to 65% as singletons.

This chain links TRBV6-6 with TRBJ2-7; TRBD1 matches at 10 bases. The sequence was collected from a human donor with alopecia areata. Here the sequenced sample was CD8+ T cells sorted from blood, taken at week 52, from a patient treated with tofacitinib. The CDR3 coding sequence is TGTGCCAGCAGGCGGCGGGACAGGGGACCCTACGAGCAGTACTTC. Its protein is CASRRRDRGPYEQYF.